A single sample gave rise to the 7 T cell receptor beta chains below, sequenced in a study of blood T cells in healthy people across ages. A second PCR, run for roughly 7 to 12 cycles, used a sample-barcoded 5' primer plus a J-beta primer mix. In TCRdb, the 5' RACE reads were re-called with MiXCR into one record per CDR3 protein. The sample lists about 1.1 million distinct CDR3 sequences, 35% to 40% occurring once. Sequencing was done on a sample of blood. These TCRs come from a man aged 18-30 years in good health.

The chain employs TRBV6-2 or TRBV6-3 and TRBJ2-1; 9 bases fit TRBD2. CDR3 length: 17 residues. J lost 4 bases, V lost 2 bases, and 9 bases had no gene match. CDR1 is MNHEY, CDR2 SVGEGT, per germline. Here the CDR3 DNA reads TGTGCCAGCAGTTACGCCGGGCCTAGCGGGAATTACAATGAGCAGTTCTTC. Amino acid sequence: CASSYAGPSGNYNEQFF.

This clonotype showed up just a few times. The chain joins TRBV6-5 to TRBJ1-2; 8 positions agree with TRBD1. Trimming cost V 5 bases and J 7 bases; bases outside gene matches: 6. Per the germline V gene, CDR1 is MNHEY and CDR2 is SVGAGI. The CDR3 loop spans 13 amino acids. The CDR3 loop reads CASSQLQGAGYTF. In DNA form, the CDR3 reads TGTGCCAGCAGTCAACTGCAGGGGGCTGGCTACACCTTC.

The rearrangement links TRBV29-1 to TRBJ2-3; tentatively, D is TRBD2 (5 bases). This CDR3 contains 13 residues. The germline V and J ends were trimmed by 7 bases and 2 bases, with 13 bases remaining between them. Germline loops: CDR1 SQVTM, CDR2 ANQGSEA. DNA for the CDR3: TGCAGCGGACTACAGACCTACACAGATACGCAGTATTTT. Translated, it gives CSGLQTYTDTQYF.

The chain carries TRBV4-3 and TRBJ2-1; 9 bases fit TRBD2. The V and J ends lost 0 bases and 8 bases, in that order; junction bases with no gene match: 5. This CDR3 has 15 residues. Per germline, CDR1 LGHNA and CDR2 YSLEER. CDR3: CASSQEPSGDHEQFF. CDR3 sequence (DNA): TGCGCCAGCAGCCAAGAACCTAGCGGGGACCATGAGCAGTTCTTC.

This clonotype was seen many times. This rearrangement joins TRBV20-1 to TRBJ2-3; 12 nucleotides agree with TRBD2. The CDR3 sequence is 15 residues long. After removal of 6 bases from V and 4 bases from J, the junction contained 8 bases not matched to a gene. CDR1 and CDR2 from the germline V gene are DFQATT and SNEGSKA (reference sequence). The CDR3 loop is CSASLAGGISDTQYF. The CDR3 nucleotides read TGCAGTGCCTCCCTAGCGGGGGGGATATCAGATACGCAGTATTTT.

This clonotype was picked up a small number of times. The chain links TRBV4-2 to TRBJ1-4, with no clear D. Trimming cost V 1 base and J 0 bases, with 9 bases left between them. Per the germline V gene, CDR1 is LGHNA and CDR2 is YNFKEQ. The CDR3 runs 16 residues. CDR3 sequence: CASSQANGATNEKLFF. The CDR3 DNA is TGTGCCAGCAGCCAAGCCAACGGGGCAACTAATGAAAAACTGTTTTTT.

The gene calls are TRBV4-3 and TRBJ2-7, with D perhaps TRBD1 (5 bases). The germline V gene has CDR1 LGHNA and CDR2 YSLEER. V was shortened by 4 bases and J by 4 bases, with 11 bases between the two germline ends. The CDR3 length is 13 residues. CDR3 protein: CASSPAQGYEQYF. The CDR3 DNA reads TGCGCCAGCAGCCCAGCGCAGGGATACGAGCAGTACTTC.